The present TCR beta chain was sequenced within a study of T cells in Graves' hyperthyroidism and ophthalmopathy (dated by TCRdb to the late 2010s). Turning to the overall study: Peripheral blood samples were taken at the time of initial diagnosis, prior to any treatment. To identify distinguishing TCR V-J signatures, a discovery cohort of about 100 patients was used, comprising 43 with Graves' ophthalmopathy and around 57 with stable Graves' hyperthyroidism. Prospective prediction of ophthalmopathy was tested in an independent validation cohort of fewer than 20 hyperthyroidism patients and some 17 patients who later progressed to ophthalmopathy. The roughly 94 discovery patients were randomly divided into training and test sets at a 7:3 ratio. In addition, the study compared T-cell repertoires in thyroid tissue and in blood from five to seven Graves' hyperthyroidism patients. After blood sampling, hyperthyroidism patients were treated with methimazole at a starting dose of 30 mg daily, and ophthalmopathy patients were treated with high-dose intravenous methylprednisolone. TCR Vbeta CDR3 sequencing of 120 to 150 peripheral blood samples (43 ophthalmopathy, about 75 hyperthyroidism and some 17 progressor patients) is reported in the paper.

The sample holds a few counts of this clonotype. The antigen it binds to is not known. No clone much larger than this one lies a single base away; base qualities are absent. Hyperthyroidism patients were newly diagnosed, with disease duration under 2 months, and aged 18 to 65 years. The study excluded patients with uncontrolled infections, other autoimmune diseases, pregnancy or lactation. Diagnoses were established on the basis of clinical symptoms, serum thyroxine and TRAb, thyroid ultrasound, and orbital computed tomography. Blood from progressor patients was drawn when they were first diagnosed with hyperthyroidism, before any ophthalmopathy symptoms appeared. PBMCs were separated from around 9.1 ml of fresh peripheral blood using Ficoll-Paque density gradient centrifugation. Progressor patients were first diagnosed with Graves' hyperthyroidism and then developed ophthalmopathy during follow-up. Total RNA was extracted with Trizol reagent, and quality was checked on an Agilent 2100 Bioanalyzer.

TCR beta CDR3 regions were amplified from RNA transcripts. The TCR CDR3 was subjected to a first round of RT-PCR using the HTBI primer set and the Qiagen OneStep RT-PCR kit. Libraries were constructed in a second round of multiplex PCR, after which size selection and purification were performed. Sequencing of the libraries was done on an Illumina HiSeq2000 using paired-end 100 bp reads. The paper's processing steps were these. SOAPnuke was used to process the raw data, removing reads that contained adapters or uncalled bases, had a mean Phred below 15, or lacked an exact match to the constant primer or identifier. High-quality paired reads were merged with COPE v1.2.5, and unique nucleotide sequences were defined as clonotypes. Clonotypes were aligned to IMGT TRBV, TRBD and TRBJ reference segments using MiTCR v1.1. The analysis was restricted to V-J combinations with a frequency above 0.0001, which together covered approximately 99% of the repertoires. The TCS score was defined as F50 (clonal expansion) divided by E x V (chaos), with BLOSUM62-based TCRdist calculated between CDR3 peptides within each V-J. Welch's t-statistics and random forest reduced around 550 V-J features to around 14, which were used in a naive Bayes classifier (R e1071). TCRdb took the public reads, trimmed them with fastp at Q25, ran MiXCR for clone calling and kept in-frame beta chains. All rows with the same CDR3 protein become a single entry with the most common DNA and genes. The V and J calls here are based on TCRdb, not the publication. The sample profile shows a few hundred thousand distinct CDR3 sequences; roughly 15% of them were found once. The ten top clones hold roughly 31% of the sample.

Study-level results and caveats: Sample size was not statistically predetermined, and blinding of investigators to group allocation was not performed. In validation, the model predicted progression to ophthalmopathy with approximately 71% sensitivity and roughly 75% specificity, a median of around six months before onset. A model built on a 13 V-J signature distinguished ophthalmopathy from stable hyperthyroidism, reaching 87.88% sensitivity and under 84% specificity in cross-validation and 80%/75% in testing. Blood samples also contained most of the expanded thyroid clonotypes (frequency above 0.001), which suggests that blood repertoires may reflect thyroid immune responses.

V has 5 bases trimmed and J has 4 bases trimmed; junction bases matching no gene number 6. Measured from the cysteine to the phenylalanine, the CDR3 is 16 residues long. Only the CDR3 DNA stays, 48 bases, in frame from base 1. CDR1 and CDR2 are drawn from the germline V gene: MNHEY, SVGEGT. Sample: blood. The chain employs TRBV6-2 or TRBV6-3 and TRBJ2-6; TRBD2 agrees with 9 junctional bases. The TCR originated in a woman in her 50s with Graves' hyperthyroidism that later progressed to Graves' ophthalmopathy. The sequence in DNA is TGTGCCAGCAGTCCCCTTAGCGGGGGAGGGGCCAACGTCCTGACTTTC. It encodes CASSPLSGGGANVLTF.